This is a list of T cell receptor beta chains from one sample in a study of control samples from healthy donors and cancer patients. Profiling relied on immunoSEQ multiplex PCR, and the TCRdb table lists in-frame clones only, not all of them. The sample holds over 150,000 clones, around 94% seen once. Sequences were obtained from blood. These receptors all stem from a woman younger than 35 in good health. Both conserved end residues are part of each CDR3. The D gene is left open where the match is weak. Clone sizes are given selectively: once, few, many, or a class where the clone is expanded.

>TRBJ1-2|-|TRBV6-6|TRBD1
CASSYPTGVVYGYTF
TGTGCCAGCAGTTACCCAACAGGGGTCGTTTATGGCTACACCTTC
>TRBJ1-2|-|TRBV20-1|TRBD1
CSARDSGYTF
TGCAGTGCGAGGGACAGTGGCTACACCTTC
>TRBJ2-3|-|TRBV7-6|-
CASSLVVRGLSPDTQYF
TGTGCCAGCAGCTTAGTGGTACGGGGGCTCTCCCCCGATACGCAGTATTTT
>TRBJ1-1|once|TRBV7-6|-
CASSSQQGSAFF
TGTGCCAGCAGTTCCCAACAGGGTTCGGCTTTCTTT
>TRBJ1-2|-|TRBV9|-
CASSVVGGEGPVGGYTF
TGTGCCAGCAGCGTAGTAGGGGGAGAGGGGCCTGTAGGTGGCTACACCTTC
>TRBJ1-5|-|TRBV19|-
CASSIWQGTQGGQPQHF
TGTGCCAGTAGTATATGGCAAGGGACCCAAGGCGGTCAGCCCCAGCATTTT
>TRBJ1-4|-|TRBV6-5|TRBD1
CASNTGTGDEKLFF
TGTGCCAGCAACACCGGGACAGGGGATGAAAAACTGTTTTTT
>TRBJ2-3|-|TRBV11-2|-
CASSFDPATDTQYF
TGTGCCAGCAGCTTCGATCCAGCAACAGATACGCAGTATTTT
>TRBJ2-4|-|TRBV28|TRBD1
CASSTGKGAPFIQYF
TGTGCCAGCAGCACTGGGAAGGGGGCGCCTTTCATTCAGTACTTC
>TRBJ1-3|-|TRBV5-1|-
CASSLADGNTIYF
TGCGCCAGCAGCTTGGCTGATGGAAACACCATATATTTT
>TRBJ2-2|-|TRBV13|-
CASSPNPINQELFF
TGTGCCAGCAGCCCAAACCCCATTAACCAGGAGCTGTTTTTT
>TRBJ1-1|-|TRBV9|-
CASSKDNIAEAFF
TGTGCCAGCAGTAAGGACAATATCGCCGAAGCTTTCTTT
>TRBJ2-7|-|TRBV6-2/TRBV6-3|-
CASSYQGLTSYEQYF
TGTGCCAGCAGTTACCAGGGACTGACCTCCTACGAGCAGTACTTC
>TRBJ2-1|few|TRBV28|TRBD2
CASSLTSGTYNEQFF
TGTGCCAGCAGCCTGACTAGCGGGACCTACAATGAGCAGTTCTTC
>TRBJ2-1|-|TRBV5-4|TRBD1
CASSNRDSPSNEQFF
TGTGCCAGCAGCAACCGGGACAGCCCAAGCAATGAGCAGTTCTTC
>TRBJ1-5|-|TRBV10-3|TRBD1
CAISDRVEPQHF
TGTGCCATCAGCGACAGGGTTGAGCCCCAGCATTTT
>TRBJ2-5|-|TRBV18|-
CASSPQETQYF
TGTGCCAGCTCACCGCAAGAGACCCAGTACTTC
>TRBJ1-1|-|TRBV7-2|-
CASSFPLYRDTEAFF
TGTGCCAGCAGCTTCCCGCTTTACAGGGACACTGAAGCTTTCTTT
>TRBJ2-1|once|TRBV5-4|TRBD2
CASSSTSGSYNEQFF
TGTGCCAGCAGCTCGACTAGCGGGAGCTACAATGAGCAGTTCTTC
>TRBJ2-7|-|TRBV27|-
CASSLAGQLYEQYF
TGTGCCAGCAGTTTAGCGGGACAGCTTTACGAGCAGTACTTC
>TRBJ2-3|once|TRBV2|TRBD1
CASTLDRGGTDTQYF
TGTGCCAGCACCCTGGACAGGGGCGGTACAGATACGCAGTATTTT
>TRBJ2-5|-|TRBV29-1|-
CSVLAFETQYF
TGCAGCGTTCTCGCGTTTGAGACCCAGTACTTC
>TRBJ1-4|-|TRBV28|-
CASSHDAGDRWNEKLFF
TGTGCCAGCAGCCACGACGCCGGAGACAGGTGGAATGAAAAACTGTTTTTT
>TRBJ1-1|-|TRBV18|TRBD1
CASSGQGGGVEAFF
TGTGCCAGCTCAGGACAGGGAGGAGGGGTTGAAGCTTTCTTT
>TRBJ1-5|-|TRBV19|-
CASSMVAVYSNQPQHF
TGTGCCAGTAGTATGGTGGCAGTTTATAGCAATCAGCCCCAGCATTTT
>TRBJ2-1|-|TRBV6-5|TRBD1
CASSRGQGAINEQFF
TGTGCCAGCAGCCGTGGACAGGGGGCTATCAATGAGCAGTTCTTC
>TRBJ1-2|-|TRBV6-5|-
CASSRDVNYGYTF
TGTGCCAGCAGCAGGGACGTTAACTATGGCTACACCTTC
>TRBJ1-3|-|TRBV6-5|-
CASSPWDSQNTIYF
TGTGCCAGCAGTCCTTGGGACTCCCAAAACACCATATATTTT
>TRBJ1-2|-|TRBV19|-
CASSGGTRDYGYTF
TGTGCCAGTAGTGGGGGGACAAGGGACTATGGCTACACCTTC
>TRBJ2-3|few|TRBV2|-
CASTGLFSDTQYF
TGTGCCAGCACAGGCCTGTTTTCGGATACGCAGTATTTT
>TRBJ1-6|-|TRBV4-1|-
CASSQELQGGNSPLHF
TGCGCCAGCAGCCAAGAATTACAGGGTGGCAATTCACCCCTCCACTTT
>TRBJ1-5|-|TRBV6-5|-
CASNWEEGPQHF
TGTGCCAGCAATTGGGAGGAAGGGCCCCAGCATTTT
>TRBJ1-2|-|TRBV14|TRBD1
CASSQDRTGIYGYTF
TGTGCCAGCAGCCAAGATCGGACAGGGATCTATGGCTACACCTTC
>TRBJ2-2|-|TRBV27|TRBD1
CASSAYRGTGELFF
TGTGCCAGCAGTGCCTACAGGGGCACCGGGGAGCTGTTTTTT
>TRBJ2-7|-|TRBV7-2|TRBD2
CASSLTSGFLNSYEQYF
TGTGCCAGCAGCTTGACTAGCGGATTTCTTAATTCCTACGAGCAGTACTTC
>TRBJ1-4|-|TRBV27|-
CASSFYEKLFF
TGTGCCAGCAGTTTTTATGAAAAACTGTTTTTT
>TRBJ2-2|-|TRBV19|-
CASSIILGHTNTGELFF
TGTGCCAGTAGTATTATCCTAGGGCATACTAACACCGGGGAGCTGTTTTTT
>TRBJ1-2|-|TRBV5-6|TRBD1
CASSTPGQNYGYTF
TGTGCCAGCAGCACCCCGGGACAGAACTATGGCTACACCTTC
>TRBJ1-1|-|TRBV6-2/TRBV6-3|-
CASSPSYTEAFF
TGTGCCAGCAGCCCTAGTTACACTGAAGCTTTCTTT
>TRBJ1-6|once|TRBV5-6|-
CASSPRSDNSPLHF
TGTGCCAGCAGCCCCAGAAGCGATAATTCACCCCTCCACTTT
>TRBJ2-1|-|TRBV3-1/TRBV3-2|-
CASSSKGINEQFF
TGTGCCAGCAGCTCCAAGGGTATCAATGAGCAGTTCTTC
>TRBJ1-5|-|TRBV28|TRBD1
CASSSPGQRLSNQPQHF
TGTGCCAGCAGTTCTCCGGGACAGAGGTTGAGCAATCAGCCCCAGCATTTT
>TRBJ1-1|-|TRBV28|TRBD1
CATQGAWGTEAFF
TGTGCCACCCAGGGGGCGTGGGGCACTGAAGCTTTCTTT
>TRBJ1-2|-|TRBV2|TRBD1
CASRDRGLPNYGYTF
TGTGCCAGCAGGGACAGGGGACTCCCTAACTATGGCTACACCTTC
>TRBJ1-1|-|TRBV19|-
CASSVRGETEAFF
TGTGCCAGTAGTGTTCGGGGGGAGACTGAAGCTTTCTTT
>TRBJ1-5|-|TRBV6-5|-
CASSYVGGVGNQPQHF
TGTGCCAGCAGTTACGTTGGGGGTGTTGGCAATCAGCCCCAGCATTTT
>TRBJ1-2|once|TRBV7-2|-
CASSLVQLRGSNYGYTF
TGTGCCAGCAGCTTAGTTCAACTAAGGGGGTCTAACTATGGCTACACCTTC
>TRBJ1-5|-|TRBV2|-
CASSVGRLSVQPQHF
TGTGCCAGCAGTGTAGGGCGGTTGAGTGTACAGCCCCAGCATTTT
>TRBJ1-4|-|TRBV28|-
CASSLMGSELFF
TGTGCCAGCAGTCTGATGGGGTCGGAACTGTTTTTT
>TRBJ1-1|once|TRBV29-1|-
CSVESRYRAKAEAFF
TGCAGCGTTGAGTCAAGGTACAGGGCGAAAGCTGAAGCTTTCTTT